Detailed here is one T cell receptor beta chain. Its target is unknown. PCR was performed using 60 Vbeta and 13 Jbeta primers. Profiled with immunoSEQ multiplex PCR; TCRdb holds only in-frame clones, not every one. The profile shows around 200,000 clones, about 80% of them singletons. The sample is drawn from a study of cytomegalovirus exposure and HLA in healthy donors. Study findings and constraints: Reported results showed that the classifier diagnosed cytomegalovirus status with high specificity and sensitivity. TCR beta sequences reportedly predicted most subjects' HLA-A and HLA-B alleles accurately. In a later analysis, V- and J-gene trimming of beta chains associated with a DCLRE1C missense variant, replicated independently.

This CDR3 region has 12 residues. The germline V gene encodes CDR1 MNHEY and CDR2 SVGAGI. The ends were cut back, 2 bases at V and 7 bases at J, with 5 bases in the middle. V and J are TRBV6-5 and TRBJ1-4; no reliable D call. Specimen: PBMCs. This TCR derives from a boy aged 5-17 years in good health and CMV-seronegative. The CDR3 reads CASSYEGEKLFF. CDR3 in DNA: TGTGCCAGCAGTTACGAGGGTGAAAAACTGTTTTTT.